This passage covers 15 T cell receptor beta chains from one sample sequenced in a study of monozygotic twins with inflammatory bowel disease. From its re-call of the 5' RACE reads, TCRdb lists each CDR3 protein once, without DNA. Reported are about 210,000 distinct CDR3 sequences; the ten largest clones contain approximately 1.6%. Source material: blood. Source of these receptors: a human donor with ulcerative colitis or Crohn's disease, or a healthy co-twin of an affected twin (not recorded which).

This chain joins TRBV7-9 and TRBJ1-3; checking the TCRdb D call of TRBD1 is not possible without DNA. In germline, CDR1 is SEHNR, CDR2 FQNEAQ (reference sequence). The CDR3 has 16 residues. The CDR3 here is CASSPSGGYSGNTIYF.

This CDR3 reads CSVVAGQLAKNIQYF. This chain joins TRBV29-1 and TRBJ2-4; TCRdb proposes TRBD1, but this gene call is untestable without DNA. The CDR3 extends over 15 amino acids. The germline gives CDR1 SQVTM, CDR2 ANQGSEA.

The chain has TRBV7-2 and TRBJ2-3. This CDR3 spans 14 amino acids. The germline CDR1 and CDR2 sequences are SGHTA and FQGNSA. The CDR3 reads CASSPRLSTDTQYF. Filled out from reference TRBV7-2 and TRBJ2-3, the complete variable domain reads GAGVSQSPSNKVTEKGKDVELRCDPISGHTALYWYRQSLGQGLEFLIYFQGNSAPDKSGLPSDRFSAERTGGSVSTLTIQRTQQEDSAVYLCASSPRLSTDTQYFGPGTRLTVL.

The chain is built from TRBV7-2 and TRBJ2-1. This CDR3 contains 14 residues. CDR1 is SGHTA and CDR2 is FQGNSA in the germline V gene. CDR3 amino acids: CASSSFGSYNEQFF.

CDR3 region: CASSYSLTGETQYF. The chain has TRBV6-5 and TRBJ2-5. The CDR3 loop spans 14 amino acids. Germline V gives CDR1 MNHEY, CDR2 SVGAGI.

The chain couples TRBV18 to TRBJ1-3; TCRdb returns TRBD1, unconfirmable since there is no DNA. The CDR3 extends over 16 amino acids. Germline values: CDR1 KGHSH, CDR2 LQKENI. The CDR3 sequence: CASSQAQAAGGNTIYF.

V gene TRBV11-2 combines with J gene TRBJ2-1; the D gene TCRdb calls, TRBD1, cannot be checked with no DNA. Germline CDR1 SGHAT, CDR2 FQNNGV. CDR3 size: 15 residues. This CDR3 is CASSLNQGPYNEQFF.

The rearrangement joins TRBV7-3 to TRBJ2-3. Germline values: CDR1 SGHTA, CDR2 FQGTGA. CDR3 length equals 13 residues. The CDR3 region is CASSSNAADTQYF.

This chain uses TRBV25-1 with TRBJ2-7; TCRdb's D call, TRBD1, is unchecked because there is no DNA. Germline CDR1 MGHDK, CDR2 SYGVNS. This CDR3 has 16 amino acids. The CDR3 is CASSRMGRGESYEQYF.

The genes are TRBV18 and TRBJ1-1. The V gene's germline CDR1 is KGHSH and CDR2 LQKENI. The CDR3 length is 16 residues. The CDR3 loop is CASSPSNSRFNTEAFF.

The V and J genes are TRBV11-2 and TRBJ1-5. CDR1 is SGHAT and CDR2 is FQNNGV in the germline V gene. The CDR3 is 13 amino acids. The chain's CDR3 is CASSLTEDQPQHF.

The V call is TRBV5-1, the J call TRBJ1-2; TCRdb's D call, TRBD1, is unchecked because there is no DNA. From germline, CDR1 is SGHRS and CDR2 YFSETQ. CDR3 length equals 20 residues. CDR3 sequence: CASSLTLYQSGQPPNYGYTF.

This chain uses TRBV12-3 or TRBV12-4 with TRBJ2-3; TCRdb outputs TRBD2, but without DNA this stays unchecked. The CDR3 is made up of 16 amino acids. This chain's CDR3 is CASSFVHAGITDTQYF.

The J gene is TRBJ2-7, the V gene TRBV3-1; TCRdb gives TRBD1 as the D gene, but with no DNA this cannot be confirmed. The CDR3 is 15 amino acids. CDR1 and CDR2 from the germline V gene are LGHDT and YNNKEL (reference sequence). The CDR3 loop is CASRDVRGSSYEQYF.

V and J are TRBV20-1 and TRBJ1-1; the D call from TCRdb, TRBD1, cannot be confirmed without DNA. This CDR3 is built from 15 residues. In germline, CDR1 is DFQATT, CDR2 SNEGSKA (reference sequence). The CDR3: CSARDLFAGFAEAFF.